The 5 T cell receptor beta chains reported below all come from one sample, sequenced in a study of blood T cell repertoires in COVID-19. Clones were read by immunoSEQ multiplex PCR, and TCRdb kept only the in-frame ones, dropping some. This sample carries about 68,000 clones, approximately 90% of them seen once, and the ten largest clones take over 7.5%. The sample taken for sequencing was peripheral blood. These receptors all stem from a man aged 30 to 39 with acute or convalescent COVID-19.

The CDR3 sequence: CASRTTGGGFIRQETQYF. The CDR3 nucleotides are TGTGCCAGCAGGACGACAGGGGGTGGCTTCATCCGGCAAGAGACCCAGTACTTC. The chain links TRBV28 to TRBJ2-5; 9 positions match TRBD1. The CDR3 has 18 residues. Trimming at V came to 6 bases and at J to 2 bases, leaving 16 bases not matched to a gene. Germline V gene lookup returns CDR1 MDHEN and CDR2 SYDVKM. The full variable domain, its missing parts supplied by reference TRBV28 and TRBJ2-5, is DVKVTQSSRYLVKRTGEKVFLECVQDMDHENMFWYRQDPGLGLRLIYFSYDVKMKEKGDIPEGYSVSREKKERFSLILESASTNQTSMYLCASRTTGGGFIRQETQYFGPGTRLLVL.

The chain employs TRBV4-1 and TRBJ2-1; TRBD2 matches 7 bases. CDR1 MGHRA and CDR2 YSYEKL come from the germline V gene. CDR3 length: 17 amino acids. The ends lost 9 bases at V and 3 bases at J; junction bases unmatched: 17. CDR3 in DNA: TGCGCCAGTCAGTTGGGGCTGGGCGGCGGGAGCTACAATGAGCAGTTCTTC. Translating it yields CASQLGLGGGSYNEQFF.

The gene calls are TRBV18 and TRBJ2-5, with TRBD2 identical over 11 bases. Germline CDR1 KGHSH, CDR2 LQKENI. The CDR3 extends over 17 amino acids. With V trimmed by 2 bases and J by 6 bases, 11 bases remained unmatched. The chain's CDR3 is CASSPSGLASGRKTQYF. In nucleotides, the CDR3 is TGTGCCAGCTCACCATCCGGGCTAGCTAGCGGGAGGAAGACCCAGTACTTC.

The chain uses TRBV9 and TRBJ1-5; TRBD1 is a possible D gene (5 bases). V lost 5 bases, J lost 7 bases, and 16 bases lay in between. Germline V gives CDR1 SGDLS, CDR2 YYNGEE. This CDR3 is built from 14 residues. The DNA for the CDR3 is TGTGCCAGCAGTCCTCAGGGAGGCAGGCAGCCCCAGCATTTT. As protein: CASSPQGGRQPQHF. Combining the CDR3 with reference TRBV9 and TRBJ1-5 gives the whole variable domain DSGVTQTPKHLITATGQRVTLRCSPRSGDLSVYWYQQSLDQGLQFLIQYYNGEERAKGNILERFSAQQFPDLHSELNLSSLELGDSALYFCASSPQGGRQPQHFGDGTRLSIL.

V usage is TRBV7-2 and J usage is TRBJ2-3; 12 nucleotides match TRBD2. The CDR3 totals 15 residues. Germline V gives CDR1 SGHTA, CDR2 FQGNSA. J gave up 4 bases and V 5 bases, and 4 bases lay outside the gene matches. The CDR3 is CASSPLAGGSDTQYF. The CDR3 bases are TGTGCCAGCAGCCCCCTAGCGGGAGGGTCAGATACGCAGTATTTT. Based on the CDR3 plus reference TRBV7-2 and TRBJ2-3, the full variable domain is GAGVSQSPSNKVTEKGKDVELRCDPISGHTALYWYRQSLGQGLEFLIYFQGNSAPDKSGLPSDRFSAERTGGSVSTLTIQRTQQEDSAVYLCASSPLAGGSDTQYFGPGTRLTVL.